A selection of T cell receptor beta chains follows, all from one sample in a study of blood T cell repertoires in COVID-19. TCRdb's table, derived via immunoSEQ multiplex PCR, lists solely in-frame clones and lacks some. This table holds approximately 170,000 clones, roughly nine tenths found once. The sample was peripheral blood. Receptor source: a man in his sixties or seventies with acute or convalescent COVID-19. CDR3s include the opening cysteine and the closing phenylalanine or tryptophan. The order of the fields is D gene, J gene, V gene, clone size, CDR3 protein, CDR3 DNA. The D gene is left open where the match is weak. Not every row has a clone size; where given, it reads once, few, many or a size class.

.,TRBJ1-4,TRBV5-8,few,CASSPHAVATNEKLFF,TGTGCCAGCAGCCCTCACGCAGTTGCAACTAATGAAAAACTGTTTTTT
TRBD1,TRBJ2-1,TRBV7-3,.,CASSTGTGLSEQFF,TGTGCCAGCAGCACGGGGACAGGGCTATCTGAGCAGTTCTTC
.,TRBJ2-1,TRBV5-1,.,CASSPQRTYNEQFF,TGCGCCAGCAGCCCGCAGAGGACCTACAATGAGCAGTTCTTC
TRBD1,TRBJ1-1,TRBV7-2,.,CASSPGGQGRTEAFF,TGTGCCAGCAGCCCAGGAGGACAGGGTCGCACTGAAGCTTTCTTT
.,TRBJ2-3,TRBV29-1,.,CSVEAGRGGSDTQYF,TGCAGCGTTGAAGCGGGGCGGGGCGGGTCAGATACGCAGTATTTT
.,TRBJ2-3,TRBV5-1,.,CASSMTRFEDTQYF,TGCGCCAGCAGCATGACTCGGTTCGAAGATACGCAGTATTTT
.,TRBJ1-5,TRBV19,.,CASSFYHHQPQHF,TGTGCCAGTAGTTTCTATCATCATCAGCCCCAGCATTTT
.,TRBJ2-7,TRBV6-6,few,CASSYGGLTYEQYF,TGTGCCAGCAGTTACGGGGGCTTAACCTACGAGCAGTACTTC
TRBD2,TRBJ2-1,TRBV28,.,CASILAGAWEQFF,TGTGCCAGCATACTAGCGGGAGCGTGGGAGCAGTTCTTC
.,TRBJ1-1,TRBV7-9,.,CASSPPGVRNTEAFF,TGTGCCAGCAGCCCCCCGGGGGTAAGGAACACTGAAGCTTTCTTT
.,TRBJ2-1,TRBV28,.,CATRLSSYNEQFF,TGTGCAACCCGCCTAAGCTCCTACAATGAGCAGTTCTTC
.,TRBJ1-5,TRBV19,.,CASSHPIDYSNQPQHF,TGTGCCAGTAGCCACCCAATTGACTATAGCAATCAGCCCCAGCATTTT
.,TRBJ1-5,TRBV7-2,.,CASSLGATGYQPQHF,TGTGCCAGCAGCTTAGGGGCCACAGGATATCAGCCCCAGCATTTT
.,TRBJ2-1,TRBV11-3,few,CASSLGRGVSNEQFF,TGTGCCAGCAGCTTAGGCAGGGGGGTCAGCAATGAGCAGTTCTTC
TRBD2,TRBJ2-1,TRBV11-3,.,CASKRGGTAYNEQFF,TGTGCCAGCAAGCGGGGGGGGACTGCCTACAATGAGCAGTTCTTC
.,TRBJ1-6,TRBV6-2/TRBV6-3,.,CASSTGWSLHF,TGTGCCAGCAGTACAGGTTGGTCCCTCCACTTT
.,TRBJ1-1,TRBV19,.,CASRRYGGTEAFF,TGTGCCAGTAGAAGATACGGGGGCACTGAAGCTTTCTTT
TRBD1,TRBJ1-2,TRBV3-1/TRBV3-2,.,CASSPGTGGYGYTF,TGTGCCAGCAGTCCCGGGACAGGGGGCTATGGCTACACCTTC
.,TRBJ2-7,TRBV6-8,.,CASSSRGPPYPFSYEQYF,TGTGCCAGCAGTTCCAGGGGACCGCCTTACCCCTTTTCCTACGAGCAGTACTTC
TRBD2,TRBJ2-2,TRBV5-1,.,CASSSAVTSGGAFGELFF,TGCGCCAGCAGCTCTGCGGTGACTAGCGGGGGGGCCTTCGGGGAGCTGTTTTTT
.,TRBJ2-3,TRBV7-9,.,CASSLGTGRAGSTDTQYF,TGTGCCAGCAGCTTAGGAACAGGTCGGGCAGGGAGCACAGATACGCAGTATTTT
TRBD1,TRBJ1-2,TRBV7-6,.,CASSLMTGVGYGYTF,TGTGCCAGCAGCTTAATGACAGGGGTCGGCTATGGCTACACCTTC
TRBD2,TRBJ2-2,TRBV3-1/TRBV3-2,.,CASSQVGGVTGELFF,TGTGCCAGCAGCCAAGTCGGGGGGGTCACCGGGGAGCTGTTTTTT
TRBD2,TRBJ2-3,TRBV29-1,.,CSVYSGSTDTQYF,TGCAGCGTCTATAGCGGGAGCACAGATACGCAGTATTTT
TRBD2,TRBJ2-4,TRBV13,.,CASSLGRTSVIQYF,TGTGCCAGCAGCTTAGGTCGGACTAGCGTCATTCAGTACTTC
.,TRBJ2-7,TRBV28,.,CADPTGSYEQYF,TGTGCCGACCCGACGGGCTCCTACGAGCAGTACTTC
TRBD1,TRBJ2-5,TRBV7-2,once,CASSLQTGANQETQYF,TGTGCCAGCAGCTTGCAGACAGGGGCGAACCAAGAGACCCAGTACTTC
TRBD1,TRBJ1-1,TRBV19,.,CASSTRTGRRNTEAFF,TGTGCCAGTAGTACGCGGACAGGGAGAAGGAACACTGAAGCTTTCTTT
TRBD1,TRBJ2-1,TRBV19,once,CASTSRGRNSYNEQFF,TGTGCCAGTACCAGCAGGGGGCGCAACTCCTACAATGAGCAGTTCTTC
.,TRBJ1-4,TRBV6-5,.,CASRSGGEKLFF,TGTGCCAGCAGGTCGGGGGGGGAAAAACTGTTTTTT
TRBD2,TRBJ2-5,TRBV5-1,.,CASNGLAGQETQYF,TGCGCCAGCAACGGACTAGCGGGTCAAGAGACCCAGTACTTC
TRBD1,TRBJ1-6,TRBV2,.,CASSEEQGAIGSPLHF,TGTGCCAGCAGTGAGGAACAGGGGGCAATAGGTTCACCCCTCCACTTT
.,TRBJ1-6,TRBV2,.,CASSEWGGPSYNSPLHF,TGTGCCAGCAGTGAATGGGGGGGACCCTCCTATAATTCACCCCTCCACTTT
.,TRBJ1-5,TRBV6-2/TRBV6-3,once,CASSYGAGKSESNQPQHF,TGTGCCAGCAGTTATGGCGCAGGGAAGAGTGAGAGCAATCAGCCCCAGCATTTT
.,TRBJ2-1,TRBV6-6,.,CASSYFSSSYNEQFF,TGTGCCAGCAGTTACTTCTCGAGCTCCTACAATGAGCAGTTCTTC
TRBD2,TRBJ2-5,TRBV7-2,.,CASSFSGQETQYF,TGTGCCAGCAGCTTTAGCGGGCAAGAGACCCAGTACTTC
TRBD2,TRBJ2-1,TRBV14,.,CASSQERLAGGLQFF,TGTGCCAGCAGCCAAGAAAGACTAGCGGGGGGCCTACAGTTCTTC
TRBD2,TRBJ2-2,TRBV7-2,.,CASIPTSVNTGELFF,TGTGCCAGCATCCCGACTAGCGTGAACACCGGGGAGCTGTTTTTT
.,TRBJ1-1,TRBV10-3,.,CAISVQGIPEAFF,TGTGCCATCAGCGTACAGGGTATCCCTGAAGCTTTCTTT
TRBD2,TRBJ2-7,TRBV3-1/TRBV3-2,.,CASSQDTSGTSYEQYF,TGTGCCAGCAGCCAAGATACTAGCGGGACTAGCTACGAGCAGTACTTC
TRBD2,TRBJ2-4,TRBV29-1,.,CSVREGRRNIQYF,TGCAGCGTGAGGGAGGGGCGCAGGAACATTCAGTACTTC
.,TRBJ1-3,TRBV14,.,CASSQGGFSTIYF,TGTGCCAGCAGCCAAGGGGGCTTCAGCACCATATATTTT
.,TRBJ1-5,TRBV2,.,CASKTESRQPQHF,TGTGCCAGCAAAACGGAGTCGCGGCAGCCCCAGCATTTT